The entry that follows covers one TCR beta chain sequence. The sample is drawn from a study of blood T cell repertoires in COVID-19. The V gene lost 1 base and the J gene lost 4 bases, with 18 bases spanning the gap. The CDR3 runs 17 residues. Germline lookup yields CDR1 SEHNR and CDR2 FQNEAQ (reference sequence). Assay used: immunoSEQ multiplex PCR; TCRdb lists only in-frame clones, some missing. The table shows 200,000 or so clones, with around 80% occurring only once. The material sequenced was peripheral blood. The TCR originated in a woman of 80 years or more with COVID-19, enrolled during active disease. The rearrangement links TRBV7-9 to TRBJ2-3; weak D call: TRBD1 (5 bases). The CDR3 nucleotides are TGTGCCAGCAGCTTAGGAACCCTTGCCAGGGCGGCAGATACGCAGTATTTT. Translation: CASSLGTLARAADTQYF.